This T cell receptor (beta chain) was sequenced for a study of blood T cell repertoires in COVID-19. Across the study: The United States, Italy and Spain were the sources of the acute and convalescent COVID-19 samples. PBMCs, B-cell-depleted T cells, or T cells were the source of the cDNA or gDNA that made up the material.

The data were produced by immunoSEQ multiplex PCR, yet TCRdb's version contains in-frame clones alone and is incomplete. This sample has over 75,000 clones, with under 90% found just once. About this clone: One junction end disagrees with the germline gene, perhaps due to a read error.

The CDR3 loop spans 15 amino acids. CDR1 is SSHAT and CDR2 is FNYEAQ in the germline V gene (reference sequence). This receptor was obtained from a human donor with active COVID-19. The donor label of this sample is uncertain. The chain is built from TRBV7-7 and TRBJ2-3, with TRBD1 matching 8 bases. Sequencing was carried out using peripheral blood. The DNA of the CDR3 is TGTGCTAGCAGCCTCGGGACAGGTCTCACAGATACGCAGTATTTT. This gives the protein CASSLGTGLTDTQYF.